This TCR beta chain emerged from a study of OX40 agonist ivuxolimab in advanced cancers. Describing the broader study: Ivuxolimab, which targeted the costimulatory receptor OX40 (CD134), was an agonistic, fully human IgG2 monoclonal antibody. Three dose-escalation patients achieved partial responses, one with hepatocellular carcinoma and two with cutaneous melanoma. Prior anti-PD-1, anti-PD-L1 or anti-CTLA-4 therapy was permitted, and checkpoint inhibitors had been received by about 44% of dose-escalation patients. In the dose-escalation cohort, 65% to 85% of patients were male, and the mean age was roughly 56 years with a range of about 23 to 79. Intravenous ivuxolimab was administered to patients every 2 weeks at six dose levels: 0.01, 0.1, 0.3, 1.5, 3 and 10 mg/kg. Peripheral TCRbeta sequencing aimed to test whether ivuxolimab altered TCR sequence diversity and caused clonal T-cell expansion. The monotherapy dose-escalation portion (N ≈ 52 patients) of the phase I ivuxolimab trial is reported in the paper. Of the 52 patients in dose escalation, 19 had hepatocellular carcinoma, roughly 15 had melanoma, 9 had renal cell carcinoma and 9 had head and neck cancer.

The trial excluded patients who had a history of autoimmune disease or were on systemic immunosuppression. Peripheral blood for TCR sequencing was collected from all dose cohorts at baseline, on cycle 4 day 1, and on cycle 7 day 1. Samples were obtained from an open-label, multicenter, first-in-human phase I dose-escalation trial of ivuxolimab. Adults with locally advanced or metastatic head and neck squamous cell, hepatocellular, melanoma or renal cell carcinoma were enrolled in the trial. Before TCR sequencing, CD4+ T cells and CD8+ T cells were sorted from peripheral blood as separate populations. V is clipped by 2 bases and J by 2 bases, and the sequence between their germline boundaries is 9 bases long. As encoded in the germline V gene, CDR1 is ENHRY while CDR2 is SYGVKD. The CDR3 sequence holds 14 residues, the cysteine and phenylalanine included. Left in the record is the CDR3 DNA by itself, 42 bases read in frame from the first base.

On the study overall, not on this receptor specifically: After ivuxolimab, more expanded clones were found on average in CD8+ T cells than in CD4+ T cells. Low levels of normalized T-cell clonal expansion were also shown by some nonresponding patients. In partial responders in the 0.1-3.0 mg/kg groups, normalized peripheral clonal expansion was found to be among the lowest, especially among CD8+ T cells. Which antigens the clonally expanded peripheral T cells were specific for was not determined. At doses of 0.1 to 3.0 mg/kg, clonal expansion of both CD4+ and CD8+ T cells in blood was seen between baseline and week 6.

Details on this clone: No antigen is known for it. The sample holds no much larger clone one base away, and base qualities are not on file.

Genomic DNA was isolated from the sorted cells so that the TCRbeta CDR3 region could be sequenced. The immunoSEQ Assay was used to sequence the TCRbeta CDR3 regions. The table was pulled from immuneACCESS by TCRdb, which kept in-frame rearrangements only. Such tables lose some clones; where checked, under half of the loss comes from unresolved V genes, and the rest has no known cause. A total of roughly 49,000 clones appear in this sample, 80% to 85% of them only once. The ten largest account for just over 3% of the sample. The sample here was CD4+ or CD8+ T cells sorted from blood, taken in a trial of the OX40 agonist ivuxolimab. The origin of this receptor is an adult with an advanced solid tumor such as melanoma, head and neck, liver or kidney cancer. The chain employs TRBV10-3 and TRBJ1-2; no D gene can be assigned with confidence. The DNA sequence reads TGTGCCATCAGTGAGCTCCCGGTAAACTATGGCTACACCTTC. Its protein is CAISELPVNYGYTF.